These T cell receptor beta chains were read from a single sample in a study of post-analysis software for immune sequencing data. One entry per CDR3 protein results from TCRdb running MiXCR on the PCR reads. The sample holds 500,000 to 600,000 distinct CDR3 sequences, roughly 46% seen once. The sequenced material came from blood. These receptors were collected from a girl aged 5-17 years with multiple sclerosis. Both conserved end residues are part of each CDR3. Each record gives: CDR3 protein, CDR3 DNA, D gene, V gene, J gene, clone size. D genes are given only for firm matches. Part of the rows lack a size; the others show once, few, many or a class for expanded clones.

CDR3: CASSLAGSGYEQFF; DNA: TGTGCCAGCAGCTTAGCAGGTAGCGGCTATGAGCAGTTCTTC; D: -; V: TRBV7-3; J: TRBJ2-1; size: -
CDR3: CSARAPFTSTYEQYF; DNA: TGCAGTGCTAGAGCTCCGTTCACCAGTACCTACGAGCAGTACTTC; D: -; V: TRBV20-1; J: TRBJ2-7; size: few
CDR3: CASSPDWYNEQFF; DNA: TGTGCCAGCAGCCCCGACTGGTACAATGAGCAGTTCTTC; D: -; V: TRBV6-5; J: TRBJ2-1; size: few
CDR3: CASSLLGQARNEQFF; DNA: TGCGCCAGCAGCCTCCTAGGACAGGCCAGAAATGAGCAGTTCTTC; D: TRBD1; V: TRBV4-1; J: TRBJ2-1; size: -
CDR3: CASSQDGEGLANYNEQFF; DNA: TGTGCCAGCAGCCAAGATGGGGAAGGACTAGCGAACTACAATGAGCAGTTCTTC; D: TRBD2; V: TRBV3-1; J: TRBJ2-1; size: -
CDR3: CASSDSGDIQYF; DNA: TGTGCCAGCAGTGACTCCGGTGACATTCAGTACTTC; D: -; V: TRBV25-1; J: TRBJ2-4; size: few
CDR3: CASSPAAGTQYF; DNA: TGTGCCAGCAGTCCCGCCGCAGGTACGCAGTATTTT; D: -; V: TRBV6-5; J: TRBJ2-3; size: -
CDR3: CSASVQSYYSGYTF; DNA: TGCAGTGCTAGTGTTCAGAGTTACTATTCTGGCTACACCTTC; D: -; V: TRBV20-1; J: TRBJ1-2; size: few
CDR3: CASNLAGGGLNYGYTF; DNA: TGTGCCAGCAATTTAGCGGGCGGGGGTTTAAACTATGGCTACACCTTC; D: -; V: TRBV12-3/TRBV12-4; J: TRBJ1-2; size: -
CDR3: CASSEGQSNTEAFF; DNA: TGCGCCAGCAGCGAGGGACAAAGCAACACTGAAGCTTTCTTT; D: -; V: TRBV5-1; J: TRBJ1-1; size: few
CDR3: CSASVASRGEQYF; DNA: TGCAGCGCCTCCGTGGCGTCGAGAGGCGAGCAGTACTTC; D: -; V: TRBV29-1; J: TRBJ2-7; size: -
CDR3: CASSGLGRGNYGYTF; DNA: TGTGCCAGCAGCGGGCTTGGCCGAGGGAACTATGGCTACACCTTC; D: -; V: TRBV7-9; J: TRBJ1-2; size: -
CDR3: CASSYSSGSNYGYTF; DNA: TGTGCCAGCAGTTACTCCAGCGGTTCTAACTATGGCTACACCTTC; D: -; V: TRBV6-6; J: TRBJ1-2; size: -
CDR3: CASRGQGYTSTDTQYF; DNA: TGTGCCAGCAGAGGACAGGGCTACACTAGCACAGATACGCAGTATTTT; D: TRBD1; V: TRBV12-3/TRBV12-4; J: TRBJ2-3; size: few
CDR3: CSVGYEGQGRFEAFF; DNA: TGCAGCGTGGGGTACGAGGGACAAGGCCGCTTTGAAGCTTTCTTT; D: -; V: TRBV29-1; J: TRBJ1-1; size: few
CDR3: CASSEVRRRGNQPQHF; DNA: TGTGCCAGCAGTGAAGTTAGACGCAGGGGGAATCAGCCCCAGCATTTT; D: TRBD1; V: TRBV6-1; J: TRBJ1-5; size: -
CDR3: CASRSRQVFSSGANVLTF; DNA: TGTGCCAGCAGGTCCCGACAGGTCTTTAGCTCTGGGGCCAACGTCCTGACTTTC; D: -; V: TRBV28; J: TRBJ2-6; size: -
CDR3: CASSYPTGEHTEAFF; DNA: TGTGCCAGCAGCTACCCGACAGGGGAACACACTGAAGCTTTCTTT; D: TRBD1; V: TRBV13; J: TRBJ1-1; size: -
CDR3: CASTSFREGARAFF; DNA: TGTGCCAGCACCTCCTTCAGGGAGGGGGCACGAGCTTTCTTT; D: TRBD1; V: TRBV12-3/TRBV12-4; J: TRBJ1-1; size: -
CDR3: CSARGYSPGEQYF; DNA: TGCAGTGCTAGGGGATATTCTCCAGGCGAGCAGTACTTC; D: -; V: TRBV20-1; J: TRBJ2-7; size: few
CDR3: CASSLNGGYQPQHF; DNA: TGTGCCAGCAGCTTAAACGGGGGGTATCAGCCCCAGCATTTT; D: -; V: TRBV7-2; J: TRBJ1-5; size: few
CDR3: CASSPSGLAGGEQFF; DNA: TGTGCCAGCAGCCCCTCGGGACTAGCGGGGGGGGAGCAGTTCTTC; D: TRBD2; V: TRBV7-3; J: TRBJ2-1; size: few
CDR3: CASSSSGGLSGANVLTF; DNA: TGTGCCAGCAGCTCTAGCGGGGGGCTCTCTGGGGCCAACGTCCTGACTTTC; D: TRBD2; V: TRBV5-5; J: TRBJ2-6; size: -
CDR3: CASSKEPLGYTF; DNA: TGTGCCAGCAGTAAAGAACCGCTTGGCTACACCTTC; D: -; V: TRBV6-6; J: TRBJ1-2; size: once
CDR3: CSVEVWAEVGTYEQYF; DNA: TGCAGCGTTGAAGTGTGGGCGGAAGTAGGAACCTACGAGCAGTACTTC; D: -; V: TRBV29-1; J: TRBJ2-7; size: -